A selection of T cell receptor beta chains follows, all from one sample in a study of cytomegalovirus exposure and HLA in healthy donors. Libraries were prepared by immunoSEQ multiplex PCR; TCRdb keeps only in-frame clonotypes and omits some of them. The table lists 190,000 or so clones, 79% of them singletons. The specimen sequenced was PBMCs. These receptors came from a male donor in good health and CMV-seropositive. CDR3s include the opening cysteine and the closing phenylalanine or tryptophan. Fields, in order: V gene, J gene, D gene, clone size, CDR3 DNA, CDR3 protein. The D gene is left open where the match is weak. Clone size appears in some rows only: once, few, many, or a class for an expanded clone.

>TRBV30|TRBJ2-1|-|-
TGTGCCTGGAGTGTAAGTAGCTCCTACAATGAGCAGTTCTTC
CAWSVSSSYNEQFF
>TRBV6-5|TRBJ1-5|-|-
TGTGCCAGCAGTCCTGCTGGGGGGGGGAATCAGCCCCAGCATTTT
CASSPAGGGNQPQHF
>TRBV4-1|TRBJ1-1|-|-
TGCGCCAGCAGCCAAGATGGCGGGGTAGGGATGAAAGCTTTCTTT
CASSQDGGVGMKAFF
>TRBV9|TRBJ2-2|TRBD2|-
TGTGCCACCTCAGCGGGACTAGCGGGAGGAGGAGCGAACACCGGGGAGCTGTTTTTT
CATSAGLAGGGANTGELFF
>TRBV7-2|TRBJ2-2|-|-
TGTGCCAGCAGCTTAAACAGGGCGAACACCGGGGAGCTGTTTTTT
CASSLNRANTGELFF
>TRBV5-1|TRBJ1-1|TRBD1|-
TGCGCCAGCAGCCCGGGACAGGGCAACACTGAAGCTTTCTTT
CASSPGQGNTEAFF
>TRBV29-1|TRBJ2-1|TRBD1|-
TGCAGCGTTGTAGGGACAGGGGCCGGTAGCTCCTACAATGAGCAGTTCTTC
CSVVGTGAGSSYNEQFF
>TRBV5-1|TRBJ1-5|TRBD1|-
TGCGCCAGCAGCCCCGGACAGGGAATCAATCAGCCCCAGCATTTT
CASSPGQGINQPQHF
>TRBV4-1|TRBJ1-3|TRBD1|-
TGCGCCAGCAGCCTCGGGACAGACGGAAACACCATATATTTT
CASSLGTDGNTIYF
>TRBV7-2|TRBJ1-5|-|-
TGTGCCAGCGGACCGCAACAGGGAAGCAATCAGCCCCAGCATTTT
CASGPQQGSNQPQHF
>TRBV30|TRBJ2-3|-|-
TGTGCCTGGAGTGCTAAACGAGATACGCAGTATTTT
CAWSAKRDTQYF
>TRBV30|TRBJ1-1|-|-
TGTGCCTGGAGTCCGCCCGGGGAAGCTTTCTTT
CAWSPPGEAFF
>TRBV6-5|TRBJ2-1|-|-
TGTGCCAAAGAGATAGGACTCTCCTACAATGAGCAGTTCTTC
CAKEIGLSYNEQFF
>TRBV25-1|TRBJ1-6|-|-
TGTGCCAGCAGTGAATACAGGGGCAATAATTCACCCCTCCACTTT
CASSEYRGNNSPLHF
>TRBV7-9|TRBJ2-7|TRBD2|-
TGTGCCAGCATAGCTAGCGGAGCATACGAGCAGTACTTC
CASIASGAYEQYF
>TRBV7-3|TRBJ1-1|-|-
TGTGCCAGCAGCTTAAGCGGGGAATTCACTGAAGCTTTCTTT
CASSLSGEFTEAFF
>TRBV2|TRBJ1-4|-|-
TGTGCCAGCACCCTATCCCGCAGGACACCTTATGAAAAACTGTTTTTT
CASTLSRRTPYEKLFF
>TRBV9|TRBJ2-5|TRBD1|-
TGTGCCAGCAGCGTGGGTCGGACAGGGCGCCAAGAGACCCAGTACTTC
CASSVGRTGRQETQYF
>TRBV10-3|TRBJ2-7|TRBD1|-
TGTGCCATCACAATGGCACAGGGGGCGGGGGAGCAGTACTTC
CAITMAQGAGEQYF
>TRBV27|TRBJ1-5|-|-
TGTGCCAGCAGTTTCTGGGGGCACGACGAGCCCCAGCATTTT
CASSFWGHDEPQHF
>TRBV6-5|TRBJ2-1|-|-
TGTGCCAGCGGTCGGGGGTCGGGGGAGCAGTTCTTC
CASGRGSGEQFF
>TRBV9|TRBJ2-3|TRBD2|-
TGTGCCAGCAGCGTAGGGACTAGCGGGATCTCTAGCACAGATACGCAGTATTTT
CASSVGTSGISSTDTQYF
>TRBV27|TRBJ2-7|-|-
TGTGCCAGCGGGTTTCAGGGGTCCTACGAGCAGTACTTC
CASGFQGSYEQYF
>TRBV28|TRBJ1-5|TRBD1|-
TGTGCCAGCAGTTTATGGGGGACAGGGGGTAGCAATCAGCCCCAGCATTTT
CASSLWGTGGSNQPQHF
>TRBV5-4|TRBJ2-1|-|-
TGTGCCAGCAGCTTGGCTCGAGAGAGTAATGAGCAGTTCTTC
CASSLARESNEQFF
>TRBV7-2|TRBJ1-3|-|-
TGTGCCAGCAGCTTCCCGGGCCAGGGCTCAGGAAACACCATATATTTT
CASSFPGQGSGNTIYF
>TRBV7-3|TRBJ2-2|-|-
TGTGCCAGCAGCGCCCACAGGGATCCGAACACCGGGGAGCTGTTTTTT
CASSAHRDPNTGELFF
>TRBV19|TRBJ2-3|TRBD2|once
TGTGCCAGTAGTGATAGCGGGAGTACAGATACGCAGTATTTT
CASSDSGSTDTQYF
>TRBV15|TRBJ1-6|TRBD1|-
TGTGCCACCAGCGCACGGACAGGGACCTCTTTTAATTCACCCCTCCACTTT
CATSARTGTSFNSPLHF
>TRBV2|TRBJ1-2|-|-
TGTGCCAGCAGTGGGACGGAGGGACACTATGGCTACACCTTC
CASSGTEGHYGYTF
>TRBV28|TRBJ2-1|-|-
TGTGCCAGCAGTTTACGACATACATCCTACAATGAGCAGTTCTTC
CASSLRHTSYNEQFF
>TRBV7-2|TRBJ2-3|TRBD2|-
TGTGCCAGCAGCTTAGGTCCGCTAGCGGGGGCCACAGATACGCAGTATTTT
CASSLGPLAGATDTQYF
>TRBV27|TRBJ2-7|TRBD2|few
TGTGCCAGCAGTTCACAAGGGACTAGCCGAACCTACGAGCAGTACTTC
CASSSQGTSRTYEQYF
>TRBV7-3|TRBJ2-3|-|-
TGTGCCAGCAGCCGATCTGGGGGCCCAGATACGCAGTATTTT
CASSRSGGPDTQYF
>TRBV6-5|TRBJ2-2|TRBD1|-
TGTGCCAGCAGCCGGCCGGGACAGGGTATAACGGAGCTGTTTTTT
CASSRPGQGITELFF
>TRBV7-6|TRBJ2-1|TRBD1|-
TGTGCCAGCAGCTGGGGACAGGGGAAAACGAATGAGCAGTTCTTC
CASSWGQGKTNEQFF
>TRBV7-6|TRBJ2-5|-|-
TGTGCCAGCAGTCCCCCCCCGGGGATGTCCCAGTACTTC
CASSPPPGMSQYF
>TRBV28|TRBJ2-7|TRBD2|-
TGTGCCAGCAGTTGGGCGGGAGGTACCAACGAGCAGTACTTC
CASSWAGGTNEQYF
>TRBV2|TRBJ2-1|TRBD2|-
TGTGCCAGCAGTGAATGGCTAGCGGGTAGTGAGCAGTTCTTC
CASSEWLAGSEQFF
>TRBV7-2|TRBJ2-7|-|-
TGTGCCAGCAGCTTTACAGGTAGCTCCTACGAGCAGTACTTC
CASSFTGSSYEQYF
>TRBV28|TRBJ1-5|-|-
TGTGCCAGCAGTTTCCTGAGTAGCAATCAGCCCCAGCATTTT
CASSFLSSNQPQHF
>TRBV2|TRBJ1-5|-|-
TGTGCCGGAAGGGAGGGATACAATCAGCCCCAGCATTTT
CAGREGYNQPQHF
>TRBV30|TRBJ2-7|-|-
TGTGCCTGGAGCGGACAAGACGAGCAGTACTTC
CAWSGQDEQYF
>TRBV6-1|TRBJ2-5|TRBD2|-
TGTGCCAGCAGTGAATCTAGCGGGGGGCGGACCCAGTACTTC
CASSESSGGRTQYF
>TRBV5-6|TRBJ1-6|TRBD1|once
TGTGCCAGCAGCTTGGCGGACAGGGTTTCACCCCTCCACTTT
CASSLADRVSPLHF
>TRBV18|TRBJ1-5|-|-
TGTGCCAGCTCACGGGGAGATAGCAATCAGCCCCAGCATTTT
CASSRGDSNQPQHF